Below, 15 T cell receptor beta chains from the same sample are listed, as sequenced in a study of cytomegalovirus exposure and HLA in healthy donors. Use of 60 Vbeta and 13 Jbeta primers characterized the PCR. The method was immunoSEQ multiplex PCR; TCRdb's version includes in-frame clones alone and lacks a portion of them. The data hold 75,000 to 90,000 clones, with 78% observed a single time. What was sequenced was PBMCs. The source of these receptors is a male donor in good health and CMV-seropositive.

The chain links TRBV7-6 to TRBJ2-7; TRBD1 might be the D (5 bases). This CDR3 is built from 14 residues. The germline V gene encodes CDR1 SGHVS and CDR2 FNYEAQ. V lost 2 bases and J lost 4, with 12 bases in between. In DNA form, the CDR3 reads TGTGCCAGCAGCTTACTCGTGGGGCAGTACGAGCAGTACTTC. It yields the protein CASSLLVGQYEQYF.

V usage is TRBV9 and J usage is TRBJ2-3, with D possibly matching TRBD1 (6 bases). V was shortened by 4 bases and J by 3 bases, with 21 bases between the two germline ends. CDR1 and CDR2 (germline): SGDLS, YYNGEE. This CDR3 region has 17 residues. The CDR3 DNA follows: TGTGCCAGCAGCCTACTGACAGGTTCCTTGTATACAGATACGCAGTATTTT. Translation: CASSLLTGSLYTDTQYF.

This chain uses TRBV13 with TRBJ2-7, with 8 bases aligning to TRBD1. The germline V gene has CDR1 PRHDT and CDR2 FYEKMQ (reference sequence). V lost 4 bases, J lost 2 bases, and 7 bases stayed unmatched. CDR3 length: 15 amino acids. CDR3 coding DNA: TGTGCCAGCAGCTCGGACAGGGATCCAACCTACGAGCAGTACTTC. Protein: CASSSDRDPTYEQYF.

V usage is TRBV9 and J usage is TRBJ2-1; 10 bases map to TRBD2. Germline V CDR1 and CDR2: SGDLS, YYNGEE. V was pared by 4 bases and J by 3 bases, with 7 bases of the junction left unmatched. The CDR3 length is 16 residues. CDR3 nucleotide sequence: TGTGCCAGCAGCCTATCCTCTAGCGGGGGCTACAATGAGCAGTTCTTC. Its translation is CASSLSSSGGYNEQFF.

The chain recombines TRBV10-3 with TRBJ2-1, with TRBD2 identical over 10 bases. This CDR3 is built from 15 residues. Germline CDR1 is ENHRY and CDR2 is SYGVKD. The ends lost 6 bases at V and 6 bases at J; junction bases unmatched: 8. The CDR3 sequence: CAIRNGLAVLNEQFF. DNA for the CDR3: TGTGCCATCAGGAATGGACTAGCGGTACTCAATGAGCAGTTCTTC.

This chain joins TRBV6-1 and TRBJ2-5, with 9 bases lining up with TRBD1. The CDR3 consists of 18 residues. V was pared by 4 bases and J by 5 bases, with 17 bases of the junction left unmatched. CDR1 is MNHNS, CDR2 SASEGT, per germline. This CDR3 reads CASSGGISTGGGYETQYF. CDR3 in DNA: TGTGCCAGCAGTGGGGGGATCTCGACAGGGGGTGGATATGAGACCCAGTACTTC.

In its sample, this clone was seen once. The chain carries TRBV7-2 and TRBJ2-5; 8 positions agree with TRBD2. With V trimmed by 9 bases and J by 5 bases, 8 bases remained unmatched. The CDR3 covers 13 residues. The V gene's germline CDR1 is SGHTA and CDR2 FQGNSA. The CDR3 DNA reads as TGTGCCAGTAACGGGAGGGCGGGCGAGACCCAGTACTTC. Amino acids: CASNGRAGETQYF.

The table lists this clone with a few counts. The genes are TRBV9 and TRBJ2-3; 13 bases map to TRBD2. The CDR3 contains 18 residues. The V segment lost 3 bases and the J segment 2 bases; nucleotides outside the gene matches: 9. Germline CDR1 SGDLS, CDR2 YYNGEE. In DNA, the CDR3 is TGTGCCAGCAGCGCGGGGCTACTAGCGGGGGGGCCCACAGATACGCAGTATTTT. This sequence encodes CASSAGLLAGGPTDTQYF.

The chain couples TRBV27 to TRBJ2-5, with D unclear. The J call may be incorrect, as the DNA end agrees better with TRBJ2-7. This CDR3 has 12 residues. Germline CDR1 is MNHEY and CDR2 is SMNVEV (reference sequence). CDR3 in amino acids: CATGPPSYEQYF. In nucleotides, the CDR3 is TGTGCCACGGGTCCTCCCTCCTACGAGCAGTACTTC.

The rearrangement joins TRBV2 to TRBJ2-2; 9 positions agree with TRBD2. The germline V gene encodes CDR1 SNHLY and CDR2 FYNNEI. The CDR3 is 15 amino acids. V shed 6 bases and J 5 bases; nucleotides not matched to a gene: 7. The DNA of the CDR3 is TGTGCCAGCAGCGGAATGACTAGCGGAACCGGGGAGCTGTTTTTT. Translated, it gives CASSGMTSGTGELFF.

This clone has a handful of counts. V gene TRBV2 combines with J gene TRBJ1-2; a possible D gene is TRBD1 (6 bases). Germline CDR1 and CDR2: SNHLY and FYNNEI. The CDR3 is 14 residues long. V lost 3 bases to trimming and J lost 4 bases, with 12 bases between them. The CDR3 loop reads CASSEDSSLYGYTF. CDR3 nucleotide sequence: TGTGCCAGCAGTGAGGACAGCTCCCTCTATGGCTACACCTTC. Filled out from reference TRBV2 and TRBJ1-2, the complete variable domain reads EPEVTQTPSHQVTQMGQEVILRCVPISNHLYFYWYRQILGQKVEFLVSFYNNEISEKSEIFDDQFSVERPDGSNFTLKIRSTKLEDSAMYFCASSEDSSLYGYTFGSGTRLTVV.

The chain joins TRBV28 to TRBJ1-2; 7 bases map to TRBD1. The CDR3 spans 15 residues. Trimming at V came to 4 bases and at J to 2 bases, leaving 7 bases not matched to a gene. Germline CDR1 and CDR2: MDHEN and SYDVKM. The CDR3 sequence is CASSSTPTGNYGYTF. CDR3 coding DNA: TGTGCCAGCAGTTCAACCCCGACAGGGAACTATGGCTACACCTTC.

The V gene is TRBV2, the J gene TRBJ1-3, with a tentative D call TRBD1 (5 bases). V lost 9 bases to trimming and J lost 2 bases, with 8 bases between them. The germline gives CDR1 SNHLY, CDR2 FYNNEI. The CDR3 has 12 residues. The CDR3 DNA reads TGTGCCAGAGGGGCTCCTGGAAACACCATATATTTT. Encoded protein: CARGAPGNTIYF.

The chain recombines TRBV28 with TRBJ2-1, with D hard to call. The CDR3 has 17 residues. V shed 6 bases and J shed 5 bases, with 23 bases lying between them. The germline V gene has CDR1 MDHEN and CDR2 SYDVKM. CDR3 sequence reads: CASSPRQQLELNNEQFF. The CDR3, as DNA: TGTGCCAGCAGCCCTCGGCAGCAGCTTGAACTAAACAATGAGCAGTTCTTC.

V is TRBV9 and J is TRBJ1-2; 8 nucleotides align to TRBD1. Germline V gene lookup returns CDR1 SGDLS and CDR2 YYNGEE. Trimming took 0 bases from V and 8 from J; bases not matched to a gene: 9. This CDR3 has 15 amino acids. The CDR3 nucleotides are TGTGCCAGCAGCGTAGGGGCAGGGGGCGCGGGAGGCTACACCTTC. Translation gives CASSVGAGGAGGYTF.